Listed below are T cell receptor beta chains from one sample, sequenced in a study of blood T cell repertoires in COVID-19. Sequencing used immunoSEQ multiplex PCR; TCRdb keeps in-frame clones, though not all of them. The data hold a few hundred thousand clones, with 87% observed a single time. Sequences were obtained from PBMCs or T cells enriched from blood (not recorded which). These receptors all stem from a young woman who had recovered from COVID-19. Both conserved end residues are trimmed from each CDR3.

v_gene: TRBV9; len: 12; j_gene: TRBJ1-2; CDR3aa: ASSVSDRFYGYT
v_gene: TRBV4-3; len: 14; j_gene: TRBJ1-1; CDR3aa: ASSHYRGEGITEAF
v_gene: TRBV5-6; len: 11; j_gene: TRBJ2-7; CDR3aa: ASSLPQSYEQY
v_gene: TRBV23-1; len: 17; j_gene: TRBJ2-7; CDR3aa: ASSQSKGQARFFSYEQY
v_gene: TRBV7-2; len: 12; j_gene: TRBJ1-5; CDR3aa: ASSWTGGNQPQH
v_gene: TRBV5-1; len: 13; j_gene: TRBJ2-2; CDR3aa: ASSIGTGGSGELF
v_gene: TRBV6-2/TRBV6-3; len: 14; j_gene: TRBJ1-5; CDR3aa: ASSYSIQGGNQPQH
v_gene: TRBV10-3; len: 12; j_gene: TRBJ1-5; CDR3aa: AISEDKEGQPQH
v_gene: TRBV24-1; len: 14; j_gene: TRBJ1-2; CDR3aa: ATSDSATGGFYGYT
v_gene: TRBV9; len: 14; j_gene: TRBJ2-1; CDR3aa: ASSPLAGGLYNEQF
v_gene: TRBV9; len: 10; j_gene: TRBJ2-3; CDR3aa: ASGLATDTQY
v_gene: TRBV9; len: 13; j_gene: TRBJ1-1; CDR3aa: ASTVTAGGNTEAF
v_gene: TRBV6-2/TRBV6-3; len: 12; j_gene: TRBJ1-5; CDR3aa: ASSYGGGEQPQH
v_gene: TRBV18; len: 13; j_gene: TRBJ1-2; CDR3aa: ASSPPAGNNYGYT
v_gene: TRBV6-5; len: 13; j_gene: TRBJ2-1; CDR3aa: ASSYSGNRRHEQF
v_gene: TRBV7-9; len: 15; j_gene: TRBJ1-6; CDR3aa: ASSSGSGGTNNSPLH
v_gene: TRBV6-2/TRBV6-3; len: 13; j_gene: TRBJ1-5; CDR3aa: ASSSGGQGHQPQH
v_gene: TRBV2; len: 11; j_gene: TRBJ1-1; CDR3aa: ATEEGGNTEAF
v_gene: TRBV4-1; len: 16; j_gene: TRBJ1-6; CDR3aa: ASSQEGSWTTHNSPLH
v_gene: TRBV28; len: 11; j_gene: TRBJ1-2; CDR3aa: ASSSRRDPPRL
v_gene: TRBV5-5; len: 11; j_gene: TRBJ2-2; CDR3aa: ASQTGGIGELF
v_gene: TRBV2; len: 11; j_gene: TRBJ1-2; CDR3aa: ASSASQGYGYT
v_gene: TRBV7-6; len: 13; j_gene: TRBJ1-6; CDR3aa: ASSLELGWGSPLH
v_gene: TRBV7-8; len: 16; j_gene: TRBJ2-3; CDR3aa: ASSLAGPGITSTDTQY
v_gene: TRBV19; len: 12; j_gene: TRBJ1-1; CDR3aa: ASAPHRGITEAF
v_gene: TRBV15; len: 13; j_gene: TRBJ1-2; CDR3aa: ATSRADRENYGYT
v_gene: TRBV7-8; len: 14; j_gene: TRBJ2-3; CDR3aa: ASSPVGGGITDTQY
v_gene: TRBV2; len: 11; j_gene: TRBJ1-1; CDR3aa: ASIGGLNTEAF
v_gene: TRBV2; len: 11; j_gene: TRBJ2-3; CDR3aa: ASRSGSTDTQY
v_gene: TRBV18; len: 16; j_gene: TRBJ2-3; CDR3aa: ASSPPLAGGLITDTQY
v_gene: TRBV21-1; len: 8; j_gene: TRBJ2-1; CDR3aa: ASSTPLQF
v_gene: TRBV7-2; len: 12; j_gene: TRBJ1-2; CDR3aa: ASQRNRGNYGYT
v_gene: TRBV5-4; len: 13; j_gene: TRBJ2-3; CDR3aa: ASSLGGGGTDTQY
v_gene: TRBV7-9; len: 12; j_gene: TRBJ1-1; CDR3aa: ASSSTGAGTEAF
v_gene: TRBV5-1; len: 13; j_gene: TRBJ2-5; CDR3aa: ASSLVASGGETQY
v_gene: TRBV7-9; len: 12; j_gene: TRBJ2-7; CDR3aa: ASSRDRAPYEQY